These 22 T cell receptor beta chains originate from one sample sequenced in a study of Graves' ophthalmopathy and Graves' hyperthyroidism. As the template, RNA transcripts were used to amplify TCR beta CDR3 regions. An initial RT-PCR round employing HTBI primers preceded a second-round multiplex PCR. MiXCR, applied by TCRdb to the multiplex PCR reads, yields one record per CDR3 protein. The data show under 200,000 distinct CDR3 sequences, 30% to 45% seen once. The sample comprised peripheral blood. The receptors come from a woman aged 40 to 50 with Graves' ophthalmopathy.

This clonotype has at least ten counts. The CDR3 is CASSQDIDMEAFF. The CDR3 DNA reads TGTGCCAGCAGCCAAGATATAGACATGGAAGCTTTCTTT. The V gene is TRBV14, the J gene TRBJ1-1, with D unclear. Trimming shortened V by 0 bases and J by 8 bases, and 10 bases separated the two germline ends. The CDR3 is 13 amino acids. Germline V gene sequence: CDR1 SGHDN, CDR2 FVKESK.

This clonotype was seen ten or more times. The genes are TRBV12-3 or TRBV12-4 and TRBJ2-7, with D perhaps assigned TRBD1 or TRBD2 (5 bases each). The CDR3 length is 14 residues. Trimming left V 4 bases short and J 7 bases short, with 17 bases between. The CDR3 is CASSWEPPGAEQYF. The CDR3 DNA is TGTGCCAGCAGTTGGGAACCCCCCGGGGCAGAGCAGTACTTC.

This clonotype was seen many times. This chain joins TRBV12-3 or TRBV12-4 and TRBJ1-3; maybe TRBD1 (6 bases). V was clipped by 3 bases and J by 5 bases, with 11 bases between them. CDR3 length equals 14 residues. Here the CDR3 DNA reads TGTGCCAGCAGTTTTGAAGGGGGAAGAAACACCATATATTTT. It is translated as CASSFEGGRNTIYF.

This clonotype was recorded many times. The rearrangement uses TRBV15 and TRBJ1-1; no clear D. V shed 0 bases and J shed 10 bases, with 12 bases lying between them. The CDR3 totals 13 residues. Looked up from germline, CDR1 is LNHNV and CDR2 is YYDKDF (reference sequence). CDR3 bases: TGTGCCACCAGCAGAGAGGGCCGGACGGGAGCTTTCTTT. The encoded protein is CATSREGRTGAFF.

The CDR3 DNA is TGTGCCAGCAGCCCCGGGACTAGCGGGAGAGGGGTGGAGACCCAGTACTTC. Its translation is CASSPGTSGRGVETQYF. The chain has TRBV11-2 and TRBJ2-5; 14 bases are a match to TRBD2. Germline assignment: CDR1 SGHAT and CDR2 FQNNGV. The CDR3 length is 17 residues. The J segment lost 5 bases and the V segment lost 5 bases, leaving 10 bases of the junction unmatched.

This clonotype has at least ten counts. The rearrangement joins TRBV7-9 to TRBJ1-2; no firm D call. The CDR3 totals 12 residues. Trimming shortened V by 5 bases and J by 3 bases, and 7 bases separated the two germline ends. CDR1 and CDR2 from the germline V gene are SEHNR and FQNEAQ (reference sequence). Here the CDR3 reads CASSPDDYGYTF. The CDR3 DNA follows: TGTGCCAGCAGCCCGGACGACTATGGCTACACCTTC.

The V and J genes are TRBV12-3 or TRBV12-4 and TRBJ1-5; tentative D call: TRBD1 (5 bases). The V and J ends lost 6 bases and 6 bases respectively, with 9 bases between them. The CDR3 is made up of 12 amino acids. CDR3 in DNA: TGTGCCAGCAGAGGGGTAACTCAGCCCCAGCATTTT. This translates into CASRGVTQPQHF.

This clonotype was counted many times. This rearrangement joins TRBV29-1 to TRBJ1-1, with 9 bases fitting TRBD1. The CDR3 has 13 amino acids. Germline V gene data show CDR1 as SQVTM and CDR2 as ANQGSEA. J lost 4 bases, V lost 7 bases, and 7 bases had no gene match. In DNA, the CDR3 is TGCAGCGCTGACAGGGGGTCCGGCACTGAAGCTTTCTTT. Translated, it gives CSADRGSGTEAFF. The full variable domain, completed using reference TRBV29-1 and TRBJ1-1, is SAVISQKPSRDICQRGTSLTIQCQVDSQVTMMFWYRQQPGQSLTLIATANQGSEATYESGFVIDKFPISRPNLTFSTLTVSNMSPEDSSIYLCSADRGSGTEAFFGQGTRLTVV.

In its sample, this clonotype was seen many times. The rearrangement joins TRBV2 to TRBJ2-7, with unresolved D. V gave up 4 bases and J gave up 4 bases, with 5 bases separating them. Germline-derived CDR1 and CDR2 are SNHLY and FYNNEI. The CDR3 has 11 residues. CDR3 sequence reads: CASSVGYEQYF. The CDR3 DNA is TGTGCCAGCAGTGTAGGTTACGAGCAGTACTTC. The variable domain in full, with the rest retrieved from reference TRBV2 and TRBJ2-7, is EPEVTQTPSHQVTQMGQEVILRCVPISNHLYFYWYRQILGQKVEFLVSFYNNEISEKSEIFDDQFSVERPDGSNFTLKIRSTKLEDSAMYFCASSVGYEQYFGPGTRLTVT.

The chain carries TRBV28 and TRBJ2-7; a weak D match, TRBD1 (6 bases). CDR3 length equals 12 residues. Per the germline V gene, CDR1 is MDHEN and CDR2 is SYDVKM. V shed 6 bases and J shed 6 bases, with 12 bases lying between them. The CDR3 protein is CASRDSYGEQYF. The CDR3 DNA reads TGTGCCAGCAGGGACAGTTACGGCGAGCAGTACTTC.

This clonotype showed up many times. The chain links TRBV2 to TRBJ1-1; 10 bases line up with TRBD1. Germline V lookup: CDR1 SNHLY, CDR2 FYNNEI. Trimming took 7 bases from V and 4 from J; bases not matched to a gene: 12. The CDR3 contains 16 residues. The CDR3 protein is CASTSGQGDLSTEAFF. The CDR3 DNA reads TGTGCCAGCACTTCAGGACAGGGGGATTTATCCACTGAAGCTTTCTTT.

The chain has TRBV12-3 or TRBV12-4 and TRBJ2-7; unclear D gene. This CDR3 has 12 amino acids. The V gene lost 3 bases and the J gene lost 4 bases, with 7 bases spanning the gap. CDR3 in DNA: TGTGCCAGCAGTTTTCGACGTTACGAGCAGTACTTC. Its translation: CASSFRRYEQYF.

This chain links TRBV20-1 with TRBJ1-6, with 8 bases matching TRBD1. This CDR3 comprises 14 residues. The J segment lost 10 bases and the V segment lost 3 bases, leaving 8 bases of the junction unmatched. Germline lookup yields CDR1 DFQATT and CDR2 SNEGSKA (reference sequence). In DNA, the CDR3 is TGCAGTGCTAGCCTTGTCAGACAGGGGTCACCCCTCCACTTT. Its protein product is CSASLVRQGSPLHF.

This clonotype was recorded many times. The J gene is TRBJ1-1, the V gene TRBV6-1, with D unclear. Trimming removed 2 bases at V and 1 base at J, with 8 bases between. Germline V lookup: CDR1 MNHNS, CDR2 SASEGT. The length of the CDR3 is 14 residues. CDR3 sequence reads: CASSENGPNTEAFF. CDR3 DNA: TGTGCCAGCAGTGAAAATGGTCCGAACACTGAAGCTTTCTTT.

The V gene is TRBV6-1, the J gene TRBJ1-2; no firm D call. The germline V gene has CDR1 MNHNS and CDR2 SASEGT. This CDR3 has 13 residues. The V end lost 5 bases, the J end lost 3 bases, and 10 bases lay between the germline ends. The CDR3 nucleotides are TGTGCCAGCAGTACGGGAAGCGACTATGGCTACACCTTC. It codes for CASSTGSDYGYTF.

The V call is TRBV6-1, the J call TRBJ2-7; D might be TRBD1 or TRBD2, each matching 5 bases. Germline V gives CDR1 MNHNS, CDR2 SASEGT. CDR3 length: 12 amino acids. V lost 7 bases and J lost 6, with 13 bases in between. The CDR3 protein is CASKNRDPEQYF. The CDR3 bases are TGTGCCAGCAAGAACCGGGACCCCGAGCAGTACTTC.

This clonotype was found many times. The chain is built from TRBV28 and TRBJ2-2; TRBD1 matches 7 bases. CDR1 is MDHEN, CDR2 SYDVKM, per germline. The CDR3 totals 15 residues. After removal of 4 bases from V and 6 bases from J, the junction contained 8 bases not matched to a gene. CDR3 sequence (DNA): TGTGCCAGCAGTTCAGCCGGGACAGTATCCGGGGAGCTGTTTTTT. Translation gives CASSSAGTVSGELFF.

This clonotype counts as medium-sized. This rearrangement joins TRBV9 to TRBJ1-1, with 7 bases aligning to TRBD1. The CDR3 contains 17 residues. V trimming: 0 bases; J trimming: 0 bases; junction bases outside the gene matches: 8. The V gene's germline CDR1 is SGDLS and CDR2 YYNGEE. CDR3 sequence reads: CASSVGAGGGMNTEAFF. CDR3 bases: TGTGCCAGCAGCGTAGGCGCAGGAGGGGGCATGAACACTGAAGCTTTCTTT.

This chain links TRBV28 with TRBJ1-2; D is unresolved. V dropped 2 bases and J dropped 2 bases, with 9 bases sitting between them. This CDR3 has 14 residues. Germline V lookup: CDR1 MDHEN, CDR2 SYDVKM. The CDR3 region has the DNA TGTGCCAGCAGTTTACTTGACCCAAACTATGGCTACACCTTC. It yields the protein CASSLLDPNYGYTF.

Many counts were recorded for this clonotype. The chain has TRBV6-5 and TRBJ1-1; the D gene is possibly TRBD1 (5 bases). The CDR3 has 16 amino acids. The ends were cut back, 10 bases at V and 0 bases at J, with 21 bases in the middle. CDR1 and CDR2 from the germline V gene are MNHEY and SVGAGI. Written as DNA, the CDR3 is TGTGCCACCAGCTCTCAGGGAGGGGCTGTGAACACTGAAGCTTTCTTT. The encoded protein is CATSSQGGAVNTEAFF.

The chain joins TRBV7-2 to TRBJ2-5; D unresolved. Germline CDR1 and CDR2: SGHTA and FQGNSA. The CDR3 runs 12 residues. Deletions cut 1 base from V and 9 bases from J, with 9 bases between. CDR3 loop: CASSLGEYAQYF. CDR3 in DNA: TGTGCCAGCAGCTTAGGAGAGTATGCCCAGTACTTC.

This clonotype was picked up many times. The rearrangement joins TRBV4-1 to TRBJ1-6, with D uncertain. CDR1 MGHRA and CDR2 YSYEKL come from the germline V gene. The CDR3 contains 15 residues. Trimming cost V 1 base and J 6 bases, with 10 bases left between them. Here the CDR3 DNA reads TGCGCCAGCAGCCAAGGGGCACAGCCTAATTCACCCCTCCACTTT. Translation: CASSQGAQPNSPLHF.